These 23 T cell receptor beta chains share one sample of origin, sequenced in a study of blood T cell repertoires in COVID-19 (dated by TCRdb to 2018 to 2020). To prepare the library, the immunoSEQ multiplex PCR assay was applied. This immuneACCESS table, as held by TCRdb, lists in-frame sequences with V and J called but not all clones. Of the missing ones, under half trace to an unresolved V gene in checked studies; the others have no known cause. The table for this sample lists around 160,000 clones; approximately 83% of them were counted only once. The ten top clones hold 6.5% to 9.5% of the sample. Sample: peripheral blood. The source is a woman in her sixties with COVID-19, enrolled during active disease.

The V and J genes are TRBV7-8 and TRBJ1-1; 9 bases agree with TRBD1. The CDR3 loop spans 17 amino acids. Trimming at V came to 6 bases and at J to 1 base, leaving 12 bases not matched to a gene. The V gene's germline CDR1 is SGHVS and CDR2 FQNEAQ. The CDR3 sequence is CASRSSGTGYKNTEAFF. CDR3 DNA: TGTGCCAGCAGATCATCCGGGACAGGGTATAAGAACACTGAAGCTTTCTTT.

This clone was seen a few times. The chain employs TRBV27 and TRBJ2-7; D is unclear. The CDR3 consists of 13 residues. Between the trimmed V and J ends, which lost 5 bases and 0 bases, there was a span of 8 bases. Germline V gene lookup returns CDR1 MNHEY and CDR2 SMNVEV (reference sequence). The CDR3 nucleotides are TGTGCCAGCAGTCTACCGAGCTCCTACGAGCAGTACTTC. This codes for CASSLPSSYEQYF.

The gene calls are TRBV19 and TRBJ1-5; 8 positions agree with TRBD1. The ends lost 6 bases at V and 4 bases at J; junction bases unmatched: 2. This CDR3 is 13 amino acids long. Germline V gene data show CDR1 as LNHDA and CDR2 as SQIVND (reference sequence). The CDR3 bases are TGTGCCAGTAGCCGACAGGGGAATCAGCCCCAGCATTTT. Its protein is CASSRQGNQPQHF.

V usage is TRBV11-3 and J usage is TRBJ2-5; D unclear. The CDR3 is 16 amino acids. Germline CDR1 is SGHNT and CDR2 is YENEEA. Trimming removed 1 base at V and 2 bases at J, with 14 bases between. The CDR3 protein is CASSLGVSGDQETQYF. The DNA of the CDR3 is TGTGCCAGCAGCTTAGGAGTGTCCGGAGATCAAGAGACCCAGTACTTC. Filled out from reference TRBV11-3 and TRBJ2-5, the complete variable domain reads EAGVVQSPRYKIIEKKQPVAFWCNPISGHNTLYWYLQNLGQGPELLIRYENEEAVDDSQLPKDRFSAERLKGVDSTLKIQPAELGDSAVYLCASSLGVSGDQETQYFGPGTRLLVL.

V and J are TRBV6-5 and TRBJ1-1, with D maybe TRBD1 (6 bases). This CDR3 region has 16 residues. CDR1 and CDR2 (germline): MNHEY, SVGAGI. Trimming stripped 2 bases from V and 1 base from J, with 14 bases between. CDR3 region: CASSYTKGHPNTEAFF. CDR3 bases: TGTGCCAGCAGTTACACAAAGGGACATCCGAACACTGAAGCTTTCTTT.

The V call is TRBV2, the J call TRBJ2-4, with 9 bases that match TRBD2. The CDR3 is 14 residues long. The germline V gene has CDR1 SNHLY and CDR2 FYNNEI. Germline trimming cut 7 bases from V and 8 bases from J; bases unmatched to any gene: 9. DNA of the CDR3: TGTGCCAGCACCAGACTAGCGGCTGGAGACATTCAGTACTTC. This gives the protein CASTRLAAGDIQYF.

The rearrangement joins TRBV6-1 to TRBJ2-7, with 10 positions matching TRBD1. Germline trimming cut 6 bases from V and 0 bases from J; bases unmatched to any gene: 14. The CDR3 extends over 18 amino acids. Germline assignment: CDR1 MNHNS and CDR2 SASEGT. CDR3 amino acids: CASRESILTGGGSYEQYF. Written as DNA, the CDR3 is TGTGCCAGCAGGGAAAGCATACTGACAGGGGGCGGCTCCTACGAGCAGTACTTC.

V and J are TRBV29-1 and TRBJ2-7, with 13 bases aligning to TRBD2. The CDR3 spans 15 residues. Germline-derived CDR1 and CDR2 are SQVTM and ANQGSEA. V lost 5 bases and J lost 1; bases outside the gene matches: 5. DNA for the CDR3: TGCAGCGTTAGGGGACTAGCGGGACTTTCCTACGAGCAGTACTTC. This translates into CSVRGLAGLSYEQYF.

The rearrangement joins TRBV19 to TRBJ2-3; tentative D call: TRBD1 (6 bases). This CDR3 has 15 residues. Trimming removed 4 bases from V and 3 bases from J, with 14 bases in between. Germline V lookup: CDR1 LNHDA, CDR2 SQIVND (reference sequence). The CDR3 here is CASSTRRTGTDTQYF. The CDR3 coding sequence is TGTGCCAGTAGTACCCGCCGAACAGGGACAGATACGCAGTATTTT.

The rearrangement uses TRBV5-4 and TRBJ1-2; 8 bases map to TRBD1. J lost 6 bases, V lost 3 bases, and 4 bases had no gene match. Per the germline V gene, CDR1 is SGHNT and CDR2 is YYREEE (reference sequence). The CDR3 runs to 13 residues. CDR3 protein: CASSSQGEDGYTF. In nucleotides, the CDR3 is TGTGCCAGCAGCTCACAGGGGGAGGATGGCTACACCTTC.

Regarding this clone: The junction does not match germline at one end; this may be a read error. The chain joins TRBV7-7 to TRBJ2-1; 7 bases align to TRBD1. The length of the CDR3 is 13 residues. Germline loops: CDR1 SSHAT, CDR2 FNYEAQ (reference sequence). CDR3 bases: TGTGCTAGCAGCCAAATACAGGGGAATGAGCAGTTCTTC. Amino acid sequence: CASSQIQGNEQFF.

This chain's CDR3 is CASSYGGTGKTQYF. DNA of the CDR3: TGTGCCAGCAGTTATGGCGGGACAGGGAAGACCCAGTACTTC. The chain carries TRBV6-2 or TRBV6-3 and TRBJ2-5, with 9 bases aligning to TRBD1. V shed 3 bases, J shed 6 bases, and the junction held 5 bases outside the gene matches. The CDR3 is 14 residues long. The germline V gene has CDR1 MNHEY and CDR2 SVGEGT.

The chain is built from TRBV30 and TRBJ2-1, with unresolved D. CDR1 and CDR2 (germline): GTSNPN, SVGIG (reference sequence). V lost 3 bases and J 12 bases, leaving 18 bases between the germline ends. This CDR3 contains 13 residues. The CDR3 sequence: CAWSLPQGLGQFF. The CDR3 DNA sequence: TGTGCCTGGAGCCTACCTCAAGGCCTAGGGCAGTTCTTC.

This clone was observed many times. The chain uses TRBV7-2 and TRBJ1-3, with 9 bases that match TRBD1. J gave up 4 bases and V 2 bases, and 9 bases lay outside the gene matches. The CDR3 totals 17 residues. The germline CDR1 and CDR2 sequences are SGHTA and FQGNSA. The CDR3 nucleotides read TGTGCCAGCAGCTTAATCGGGACAGGGCTTACGGGAAACACCATATATTTT. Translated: CASSLIGTGLTGNTIYF.

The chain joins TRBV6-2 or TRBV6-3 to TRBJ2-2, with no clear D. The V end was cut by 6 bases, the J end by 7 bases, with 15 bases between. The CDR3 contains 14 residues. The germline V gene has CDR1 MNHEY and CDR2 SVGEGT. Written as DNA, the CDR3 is TGTGCCAGCAGCCCAAGCTTCGAGAGCGGGGAGCTGTTTTTT. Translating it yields CASSPSFESGELFF.

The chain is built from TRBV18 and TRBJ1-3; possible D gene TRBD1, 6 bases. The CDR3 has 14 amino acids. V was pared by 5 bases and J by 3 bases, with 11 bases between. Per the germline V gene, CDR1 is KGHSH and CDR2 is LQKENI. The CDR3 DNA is TGTGCCAGCTCAGGGGACACCGTTGGAAACACCATATATTTT. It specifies CASSGDTVGNTIYF.

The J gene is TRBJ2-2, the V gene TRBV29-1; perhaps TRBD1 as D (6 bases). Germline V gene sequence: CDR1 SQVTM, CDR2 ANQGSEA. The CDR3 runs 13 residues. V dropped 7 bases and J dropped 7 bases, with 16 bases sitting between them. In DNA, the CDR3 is TGCAGCGCGAAGGTGGGGGCTGGCGGGGAGCTGTTTTTT. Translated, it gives CSAKVGAGGELFF.

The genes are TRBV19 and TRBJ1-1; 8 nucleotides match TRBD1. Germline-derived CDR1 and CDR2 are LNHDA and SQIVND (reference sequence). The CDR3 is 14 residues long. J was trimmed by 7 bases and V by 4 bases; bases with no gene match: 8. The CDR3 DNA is TGTGCCAGTAGTAGAGACAGGGGCCGCTATGAAGCTTTCTTT. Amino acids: CASSRDRGRYEAFF.

The CDR3 spells CASSLPGTGSGYTF. The CDR3 nucleotides are TGTGCCAGCAGCTTACCCGGGACAGGTAGTGGCTACACCTTC. V usage is TRBV7-3 and J usage is TRBJ1-2; TRBD1 agrees at 8 bases. From germline, CDR1 is SGHTA and CDR2 FQGTGA. This CDR3 has 14 residues. V lost 2 bases and J lost 7; bases outside the gene matches: 6. Full variable domain (missing parts from reference TRBV7-3 and TRBJ1-2): GAGVSQTPSNKVTEKGKYVELRCDPISGHTALYWYRQSLGQGPEFLIYFQGTGAADDSGLPNDRFFAVRPEGSVSTLKIQRTERGDSAVYLCASSLPGTGSGYTFGSGTRLTVV.

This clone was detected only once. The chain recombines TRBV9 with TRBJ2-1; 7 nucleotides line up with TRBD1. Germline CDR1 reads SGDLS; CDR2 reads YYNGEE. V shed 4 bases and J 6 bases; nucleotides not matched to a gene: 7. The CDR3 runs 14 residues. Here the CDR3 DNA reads TGTGCCAGCAGCCCCAGGACAGGAGCCAATGAGCAGTTCTTC. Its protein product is CASSPRTGANEQFF.

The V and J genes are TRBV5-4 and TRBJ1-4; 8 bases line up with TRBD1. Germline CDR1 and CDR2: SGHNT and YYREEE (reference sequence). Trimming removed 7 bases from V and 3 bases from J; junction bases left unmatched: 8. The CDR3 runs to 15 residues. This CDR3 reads CASGSDRASNEKLFF. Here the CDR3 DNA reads TGTGCCAGCGGATCGGACAGGGCCTCTAATGAAAAACTGTTTTTT.

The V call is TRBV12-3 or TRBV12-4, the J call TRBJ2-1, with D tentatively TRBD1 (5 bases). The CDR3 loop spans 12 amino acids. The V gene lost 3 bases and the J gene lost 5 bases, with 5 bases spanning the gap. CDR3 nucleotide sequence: TGTGCCAGCAGTTTGGGGCACAATGAGCAGTTCTTC. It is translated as CASSLGHNEQFF.

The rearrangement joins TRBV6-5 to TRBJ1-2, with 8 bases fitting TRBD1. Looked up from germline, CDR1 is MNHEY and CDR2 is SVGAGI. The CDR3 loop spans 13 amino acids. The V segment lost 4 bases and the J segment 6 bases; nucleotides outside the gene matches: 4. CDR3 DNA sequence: TGTGCCAGCAGTTTGGACAGGGTCCATGGCTACACCTTC. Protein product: CASSLDRVHGYTF.